The 25 T cell receptor beta chains in this list originate from one sample, sequenced in a study of response to subunit inactivated influenza vaccine. TCRdb re-called the RT-PCR reads through MiXCR, storing one row per CDR3 protein. The table lists roughly 500,000 distinct CDR3 sequences, approximately 15% of them singletons. Material: CD4+ T cells sorted from PBMCs, obtained less than 30 months after vaccination. These TCRs come from a man aged 50-75 years who received an inactivated influenza vaccine.

This clonotype was picked up many times. The chain recombines TRBV11-2 with TRBJ2-7; TRBD1 might be the D (6 bases). The germline gives CDR1 SGHAT, CDR2 FQNNGV. The CDR3 consists of 15 residues. Trimming removed 1 base from V and 2 bases from J, with 12 bases in between. CDR3 DNA: TGTGCCAGCAGCTTAGTTGGCAGGGGAACCTACGAGCAGTACTTC. Translating gives CASSLVGRGTYEQYF.

The V call is TRBV29-1, the J call TRBJ1-1; D remains ambiguous. Germline V gene lookup returns CDR1 SQVTM and CDR2 ANQGSEA. Trimming pared 4 bases from V and 4 bases from J, leaving 4 bases between. CDR3 size: 10 residues. As DNA, the CDR3 is TGCAGCGTTGTGGTCACTGAAGCTTTCTTT. It specifies CSVVVTEAFF. Drawing the rest from reference TRBV29-1 and TRBJ1-1, the complete variable domain is SAVISQKPSRDICQRGTSLTIQCQVDSQVTMMFWYRQQPGQSLTLIATANQGSEATYESGFVIDKFPISRPNLTFSTLTVSNMSPEDSSIYLCSVVVTEAFFGQGTRLTVV.

This clonotype showed up just a few times. This chain joins TRBV5-1 and TRBJ2-7, with D perhaps being TRBD1 or TRBD2 (5 bases each). The V end was cut by 4 bases, the J end by 5 bases, with 19 bases between. Germline V CDR1 and CDR2: SGHRS, YFSETQ. The CDR3 covers 15 residues. CDR3 loop: CASSRIRVGTDEQYF. In nucleotides, the CDR3 is TGCGCCAGCAGCCGGATCAGGGTCGGGACCGACGAGCAGTACTTC.

The V and J genes are TRBV23-1 and TRBJ2-7; D might be TRBD1 or TRBD2, each matching 6 bases. TRBV23-1 is recorded as an ORF, its role being uncertain. The CDR3 sequence is 16 residues long. The ends were cut back, 1 base at V and 4 bases at J, with 17 bases in the middle. This chain's CDR3 is CASSQLGRERGYEQYF. The CDR3 bases are TGCGCCAGCAGTCAATTGGGCCGGGAGAGGGGGTACGAGCAGTACTTC.

The chain uses TRBV27 and TRBJ1-1; D unclear. In germline, CDR1 is MNHEY, CDR2 SMNVEV (reference sequence). The V end was cut by 3 bases, the J end by 5 bases, with 10 bases between. CDR3 size: 13 residues. The CDR3 protein is CASSLREDTEAFF. DNA for the CDR3: TGTGCCAGCAGTTTGCGGGAGGATACTGAAGCTTTCTTT.

The V gene is TRBV20-1, the J gene TRBJ2-1, with 8 positions matching TRBD2. Germline V gene lookup returns CDR1 DFQATT and CDR2 SNEGSKA (reference sequence). Trimming cost V 3 bases and J 5 bases; bases outside gene matches: 6. The CDR3 is 14 residues long. The CDR3 sequence: CSASPSGRNNEQFF. In nucleotides, the CDR3 is TGCAGTGCTAGTCCCAGCGGGAGAAACAATGAGCAGTTCTTC.

This clonotype was seen only a few times. The genes are TRBV5-5 and TRBJ1-6; D call uncertain. The CDR3 is 14 amino acids. Trimming removed 2 bases from V and 4 bases from J, with 7 bases in between. CDR1 SGHKS and CDR2 YYEKEE come from the germline V gene (reference sequence). The CDR3 DNA sequence: TGTGCCAGCAGCTTTGATCCTTATAATTCACCCCTCCACTTT. It codes for CASSFDPYNSPLHF.

The genes are TRBV29-1 and TRBJ2-4; no firm D call. The CDR3 spans 13 residues. CDR1 and CDR2 (germline): SQVTM, ANQGSEA. V lost 7 bases and J lost 0, with 10 bases in between. CDR3 in amino acids: CSGVWVAKNIQYF. In DNA, the CDR3 is TGCAGCGGCGTATGGGTAGCCAAAAACATTCAGTACTTC.

The chain couples TRBV9 to TRBJ1-5, with TRBD1 identical over 7 bases. V trimming: 4 bases; J trimming: 5 bases; junction bases outside the gene matches: 9. CDR1 and CDR2 (germline): SGDLS, YYNGEE. The CDR3 spans 15 residues. The CDR3 bases are TGTGCCAGCAGCCTCGAACCAGGGGGGGATCAGCCCCAGCATTTT. Translated, it gives CASSLEPGGDQPQHF. The full variable domain, with the rest looked up from reference TRBV9 and TRBJ1-5, is DSGVTQTPKHLITATGQRVTLRCSPRSGDLSVYWYQQSLDQGLQFLIQYYNGEERAKGNILERFSAQQFPDLHSELNLSSLELGDSALYFCASSLEPGGDQPQHFGDGTRLSIL.

This chain joins TRBV6-2 or TRBV6-3 and TRBJ2-7, with D unclear. V was cut by 3 bases and J by 5 bases, with 8 bases left in between. CDR1 is MNHEY and CDR2 is SVGEGT in the germline V gene. There are 12 residues in the CDR3. CDR3 DNA sequence: TGTGCCAGCAGTTATTCTCCCCACGAGCAGTACTTC. This codes for CASSYSPHEQYF.

Only a few counts were recorded for this clonotype. The chain combines TRBV6-5 with TRBJ2-2; D unresolved. CDR3 length: 14 residues. The germline V gene encodes CDR1 MNHEY and CDR2 SVGAGI. Trimming removed 2 bases at V and 3 bases at J, with 7 bases between. The CDR3 DNA is TGTGCCAGCAGTTACGGATTATACACCGGGGAGCTGTTTTTT. It encodes CASSYGLYTGELFF.

This clonotype was observed at least ten times. The rearrangement joins TRBV11-2 to TRBJ2-3; the match to TRBD2 covers 8 bases. This CDR3 spans 16 amino acids. CDR1 and CDR2 from the germline V gene are SGHAT and FQNNGV. Trimming at V came to 5 bases and at J to 6 bases, leaving 13 bases not matched to a gene. CDR3 DNA: TGTGCCAGCAGCGTCCCCTTCGGGAGGGGGAGGGATACGCAGTATTTT. Its translation: CASSVPFGRGRDTQYF.

This clonotype came up many times. J is TRBJ1-1 and V is TRBV6-1; TRBD1 is a possible D gene (5 bases). V was pared by 6 bases and J by 7 bases, with 18 bases between. Germline CDR1 MNHNS, CDR2 SASEGT. CDR3 length: 14 residues. This chain's CDR3 is CASSLPGQGVEAFF. The CDR3 DNA is TGTGCCAGCAGCCTTCCCGGGCAGGGAGTTGAAGCTTTCTTT.

This clonotype was seen repeatedly, ten times or more. The rearrangement links TRBV18 to TRBJ1-5; D not certain. CDR1 is KGHSH and CDR2 is LQKENI in the germline V gene. The germline V and J ends were trimmed by 4 bases and 4 bases, with 8 bases remaining between them. The CDR3 contains 13 residues. The CDR3, as DNA: TGTGCCAGCTCACGAAACGATAATCAGCCCCAGCATTTT. This translates into CASSRNDNQPQHF.

This clonotype was counted only a few times. The chain combines TRBV20-1 with TRBJ1-1; no clear D gene. Between the trimmed V and J ends, which lost 6 bases and 8 bases, there was a span of 13 bases. In germline, CDR1 is DFQATT, CDR2 SNEGSKA (reference sequence). The CDR3 loop spans 11 amino acids. This chain's CDR3 is CSAPRRLEAFF. Written as DNA, the CDR3 is TGCAGTGCCCCACGACGCCTAGAAGCTTTCTTT.

The chain employs TRBV20-1 and TRBJ2-3, with 15 bases that match TRBD2. The germline CDR1 and CDR2 sequences are DFQATT and SNEGSKA (reference sequence). This CDR3 has 14 residues. Losses at the gene ends were 5 bases for V and 14 bases for J; bases not matched to a gene: 11. The CDR3 reads CSAEKGLAGGSRYF. The CDR3, as DNA: TGCAGTGCTGAAAAAGGACTAGCGGGAGGGAGTCGGTATTTT.

The V gene is TRBV7-9, the J gene TRBJ2-3; D remains ambiguous. Germline V CDR1 and CDR2: SEHNR, FQNEAQ (reference sequence). This CDR3 comprises 16 residues. V lost 3 bases, J lost 0 bases, and 13 bases lay in between. CDR3 in amino acids: CASSLMAAASTDTQYF. CDR3 DNA sequence: TGTGCCAGCAGCTTGATGGCGGCAGCTAGCACAGATACGCAGTATTTT. The full variable domain, its missing parts supplied by reference TRBV7-9 and TRBJ2-3, is DTGVSQNPRHKITKRGQNVTFRCDPISEHNRLYWYRQTLGQGPEFLTYFQNEAQLEKSRLLSDRFSAERPKGSFSTLEIQRTEQGDSAMYLCASSLMAAASTDTQYFGPGTRLTVL.

This clonotype was recorded a few times. This chain joins TRBV11-2 and TRBJ2-7, with TRBD1 matching 9 bases. This CDR3 region has 14 residues. V lost 5 bases to trimming and J lost 5 bases; unmatched junction nucleotides: 7. Germline CDR1 is SGHAT and CDR2 is FQNNGV. The CDR3 DNA sequence: TGTGCCAGCAGCCGGGGACAGGGAAGAGACGAGCAGTACTTC. Encoded protein: CASSRGQGRDEQYF.

The chain employs TRBV6-1 and TRBJ1-2; 9 bases are a match to TRBD1. After removal of 6 bases from V and 0 bases from J, the junction contained 5 bases not matched to a gene. The CDR3 has 15 residues. CDR1 MNHNS and CDR2 SASEGT come from the germline V gene. Here the CDR3 reads CASSKGQGPNYGYTF. The CDR3, as DNA: TGTGCCAGCAGCAAAGGACAGGGGCCTAACTATGGCTACACCTTC.

This clonotype was counted only a few times. V gene TRBV18 combines with J gene TRBJ1-4, with D possibly being TRBD1 (6 bases). With 5 bases removed from V and 5 bases from J, the gap between germline ends came to 18 bases. This CDR3 contains 16 residues. The germline V gene encodes CDR1 KGHSH and CDR2 LQKENI. DNA for the CDR3: TGTGCCAGCTCATCATCCGCCGGGACAAAAAATGAAAAACTGTTTTTT. It specifies CASSSSAGTKNEKLFF.

This clonotype showed up just once. The V and J genes are TRBV7-9 and TRBJ2-5; D uncertain. Germline-derived CDR1 and CDR2 are SEHNR and FQNEAQ (reference sequence). CDR3 length: 12 amino acids. V was shortened by 7 bases and J by 5 bases, with 11 bases between the two germline ends. The CDR3 DNA follows: TGTGCCAGCAAAAATGAGGTGGAGACCCAGTACTTC. This sequence encodes CASKNEVETQYF.

This clonotype showed up just a few times. The genes are TRBV9 and TRBJ2-2, with D possibly TRBD2 on 7 matching bases. The CDR3 extends over 16 amino acids. Trimming cost V 2 bases and J 0 bases, with 11 bases left between them. The germline V gene has CDR1 SGDLS and CDR2 YYNGEE. Here the CDR3 reads CASSVREGANTGELFF. The CDR3 DNA sequence: TGTGCCAGCAGCGTGAGGGAGGGGGCGAACACCGGGGAGCTGTTTTTT.

For this clonotype: One end of the junction does not line up with germline, which may come from a read error. The genes are TRBV14 and TRBJ2-2; possibly TRBD1 or TRBD2 for D (5 bases each). The CDR3 loop spans 15 amino acids. Germline V lookup: CDR1 SGHDN, CDR2 FVKESK. The CDR3 protein is CASSQGRTENGELVF. The DNA for the CDR3 is TGTGCCAGCAGCCAGGGACGGACGGAAAACGGGGAGCTGGTTTTT.

This clonotype has only a few counts. This chain connects TRBV28 to TRBJ1-5; tentatively, D is TRBD1 (5 bases). Germline V gene sequence: CDR1 MDHEN, CDR2 SYDVKM. This CDR3 region has 14 residues. V lost 7 bases and J 6 bases, leaving 16 bases between the germline ends. The chain's CDR3 is CASNDRGAGQPQHF. In DNA form, the CDR3 reads TGTGCCAGCAATGACCGTGGGGCGGGTCAGCCCCAGCATTTT. The variable domain in full, completed from reference TRBV28 and TRBJ1-5, reads DVKVTQSSRYLVKRTGEKVFLECVQDMDHENMFWYRQDPGLGLRLIYFSYDVKMKEKGDIPEGYSVSREKKERFSLILESASTNQTSMYLCASNDRGAGQPQHFGDGTRLSIL.

The J gene is TRBJ2-5, the V gene TRBV12-3 or TRBV12-4, with D perhaps matching TRBD2 (5 bases). CDR3 length equals 12 residues. V lost 7 bases and J lost 4, with 10 bases in between. The CDR3 bases are TGTGCCAGCAACGAGGGTCCAGAGACCCAGTACTTC. Its protein is CASNEGPETQYF.